The 9 T cell receptor beta chains reported below all come from one sample, sequenced in a study of blood T cell repertoires in COVID-19. Using immunoSEQ multiplex PCR, the repertoire was profiled, and TCRdb retains in-frame clones only, with some absent. The sample includes around 390,000 clones, roughly 89% of them seen just once. The sequenced material came from PBMCs or T cells enriched from blood (not recorded which). The receptors shown here come from a woman in her fifties or sixties who had recovered from COVID-19.

J is TRBJ2-3 and V is TRBV20-1; TRBD2 matches 7 bases. J lost 0 bases, V lost 3 bases, and 3 bases had no gene match. Germline lookup yields CDR1 DFQATT and CDR2 SNEGSKA (reference sequence). The CDR3 totals 14 residues. The CDR3 DNA reads TGCAGTGCTAGTGCTAGCGGTAGCACAGATACGCAGTATTTT. It yields the protein CSASASGSTDTQYF.

The chain employs TRBV6-5 and TRBJ1-4; D remains unclear. Between the trimmed V and J ends, which lost 0 bases and 8 bases, there was a span of 13 bases. Germline assignment: CDR1 MNHEY and CDR2 SVGAGI. This CDR3 comprises 15 residues. This CDR3 is CASSYSISTSEKLFF. The DNA for the CDR3 is TGTGCCAGCAGTTACTCGATTAGTACGAGCGAAAAACTGTTTTTT.

The genes are TRBV12-3 or TRBV12-4 and TRBJ1-1; D gene uncertain. Trimming removed 8 bases from V and 6 bases from J, with 7 bases in between. The CDR3 contains 10 residues. The CDR3 nucleotides read TGTGCCAGCGGGAGTCCTGAAGCTTTCTTT. Protein product: CASGSPEAFF.

This chain links TRBV4-3 with TRBJ2-1; 7 bases are shared with TRBD2. Per germline, CDR1 LGHNA and CDR2 YSLEER. The J segment lost 10 bases and the V segment lost 0 bases, leaving 6 bases of the junction unmatched. The CDR3 runs 14 residues. The CDR3 region is CASSQEPSGAEQFF. The CDR3 DNA follows: TGCGCCAGCAGCCAAGAGCCTAGCGGAGCCGAGCAGTTCTTC.

The chain recombines TRBV5-1 with TRBJ2-5; TRBD2 matches 7 bases. Germline CDR1 reads SGHRS; CDR2 reads YFSETQ. J lost 4 bases, V lost 0 bases, and 6 bases had no gene match. This CDR3 has 15 amino acids. The CDR3 nucleotides are TGCGCCAGCAGCTTGGGCGGGGGTGTCAGAGAGACCCAGTACTTC. Translating it yields CASSLGGGVRETQYF.

The chain uses TRBV5-4 and TRBJ1-1, with D uncertain. V was trimmed by 2 bases and J by 4 bases, leaving 9 bases between them. The CDR3 totals 13 residues. Germline CDR1 SGHNT, CDR2 YYREEE (reference sequence). The CDR3 DNA reads as TGTGCCAGCAGCTTAAGCGGTGTCACTGAAGCTTTCTTT. It codes for CASSLSGVTEAFF.

This CDR3 is CASSLGQGGNTIYF. CDR3 nucleotides: TGTGCCAGCAGCCTGGGACAGGGTGGAAACACCATATATTTT. The gene calls are TRBV9 and TRBJ1-3; 9 bases agree with TRBD1. Trimming cost V 4 bases and J 3 bases; bases outside gene matches: 2. Germline assignment: CDR1 SGDLS and CDR2 YYNGEE. The CDR3 has 14 residues. The full variable domain, rest sourced from reference TRBV9 and TRBJ1-3, is DSGVTQTPKHLITATGQRVTLRCSPRSGDLSVYWYQQSLDQGLQFLIQYYNGEERAKGNILERFSAQQFPDLHSELNLSSLELGDSALYFCASSLGQGGNTIYFGEGSWLTVV.

The CDR3 DNA is TGTGCCAGCAGTGGACAGGGCTCTGGAAACACCATATATTTT. It specifies CASSGQGSGNTIYF. The chain uses TRBV2 and TRBJ1-3; 7 bases fit TRBD1. The CDR3 is made up of 14 amino acids. The J segment lost 0 bases and the V segment lost 4 bases, leaving 0 bases of the junction unmatched. The germline gives CDR1 SNHLY, CDR2 FYNNEI.

The J gene is TRBJ2-1, the V gene TRBV12-5; 8 bases are shared with TRBD1. This CDR3 is built from 20 residues. V shed 1 base, J shed 3 bases, and the junction held 17 bases outside the gene matches. CDR1 and CDR2 (germline): LGHNT, FRNRAP. Written as DNA, the CDR3 is TGTGCTAGTGGTTTGGGGCGACAGGGGCTATTACAGGGGGTCTACAATGAGCAGTTCTTC. Amino acid sequence: CASGLGRQGLLQGVYNEQFF.